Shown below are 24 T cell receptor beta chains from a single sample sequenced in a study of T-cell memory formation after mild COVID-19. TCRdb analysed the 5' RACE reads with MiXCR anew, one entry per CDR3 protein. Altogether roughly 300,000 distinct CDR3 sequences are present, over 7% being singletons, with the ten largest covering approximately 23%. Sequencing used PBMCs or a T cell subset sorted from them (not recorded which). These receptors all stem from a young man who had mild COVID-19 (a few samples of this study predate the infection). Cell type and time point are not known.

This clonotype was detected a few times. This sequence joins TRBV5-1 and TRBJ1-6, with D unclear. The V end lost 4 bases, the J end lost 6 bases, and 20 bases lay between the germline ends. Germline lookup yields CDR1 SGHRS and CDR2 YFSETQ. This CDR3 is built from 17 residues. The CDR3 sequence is CASSIPTSRGANSPLHF. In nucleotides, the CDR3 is TGCGCCAGCAGCATCCCCACCTCACGGGGAGCTAATTCACCCCTCCACTTT.

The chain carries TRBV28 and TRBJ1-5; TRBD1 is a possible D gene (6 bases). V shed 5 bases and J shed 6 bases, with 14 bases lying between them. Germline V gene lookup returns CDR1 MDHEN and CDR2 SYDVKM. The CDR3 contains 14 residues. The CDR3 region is CASSRGNRGQPQHF. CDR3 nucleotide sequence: TGTGCCAGCAGTAGGGGGAATCGGGGTCAGCCCCAGCATTTT. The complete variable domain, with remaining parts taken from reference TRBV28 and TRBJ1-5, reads DVKVTQSSRYLVKRTGEKVFLECVQDMDHENMFWYRQDPGLGLRLIYFSYDVKMKEKGDIPEGYSVSREKKERFSLILESASTNQTSMYLCASSRGNRGQPQHFGDGTRLSIL.

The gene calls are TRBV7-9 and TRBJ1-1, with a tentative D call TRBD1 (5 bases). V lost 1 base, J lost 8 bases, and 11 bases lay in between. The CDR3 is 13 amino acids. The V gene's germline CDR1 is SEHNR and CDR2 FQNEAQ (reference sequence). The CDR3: CASSLEWGGEAFF. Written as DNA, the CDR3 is TGTGCCAGCAGCTTAGAGTGGGGGGGAGAAGCTTTCTTT.

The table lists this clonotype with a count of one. CDR3 residues: CATSEPPKGGADTQYF. The CDR3, as DNA: TGTGCCACCAGCGAACCCCCGAAAGGGGGCGCAGATACGCAGTATTTT. The chain carries TRBV15 and TRBJ2-3, with TRBD1 matching over 7 bases. Germline V gives CDR1 LNHNV, CDR2 YYDKDF (reference sequence). The J segment lost 4 bases and the V segment lost 5 bases, leaving 12 bases of the junction unmatched. CDR3 size: 16 residues.

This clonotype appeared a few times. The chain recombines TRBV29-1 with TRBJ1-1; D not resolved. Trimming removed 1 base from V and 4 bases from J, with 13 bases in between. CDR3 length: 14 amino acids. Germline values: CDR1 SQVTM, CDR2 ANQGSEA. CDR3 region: CSVEGALQGTEAFF. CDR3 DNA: TGCAGCGTTGAAGGAGCGCTGCAAGGCACTGAAGCTTTCTTT.

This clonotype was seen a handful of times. In DNA, the CDR3 is TGTGCCAGCAGCCCCCCCGAAAGGGGTAACACTGAAGCTTTCTTT. Its protein is CASSPPERGNTEAFF. The gene calls are TRBV13 and TRBJ1-1; D possibly corresponds to TRBD1 (5 bases). The CDR3 runs to 15 residues. Trimming took 5 bases from V and 2 from J, leaving 15 bases between them. The germline V gene encodes CDR1 PRHDT and CDR2 FYEKMQ (reference sequence).

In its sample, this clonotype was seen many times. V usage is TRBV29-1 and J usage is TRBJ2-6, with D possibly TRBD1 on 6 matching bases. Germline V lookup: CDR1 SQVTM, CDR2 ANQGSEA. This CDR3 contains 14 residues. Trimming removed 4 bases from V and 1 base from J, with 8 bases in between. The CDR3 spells CSVGQESGANVLTF. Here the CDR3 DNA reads TGCAGCGTTGGACAGGAATCTGGGGCCAACGTCCTGACTTTC.

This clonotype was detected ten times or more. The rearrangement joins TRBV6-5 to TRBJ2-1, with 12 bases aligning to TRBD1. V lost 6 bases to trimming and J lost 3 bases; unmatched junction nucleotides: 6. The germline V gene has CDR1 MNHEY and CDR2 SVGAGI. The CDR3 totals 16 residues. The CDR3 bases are TGTGCCAGCAGCAAGGGGACAGGGGGCCTCTACAATGAGCAGTTCTTC. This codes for CASSKGTGGLYNEQFF.

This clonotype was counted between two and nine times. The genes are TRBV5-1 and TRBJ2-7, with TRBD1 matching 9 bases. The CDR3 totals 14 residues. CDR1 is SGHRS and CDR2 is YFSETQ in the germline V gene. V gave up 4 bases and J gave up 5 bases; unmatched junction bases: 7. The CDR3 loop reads CASSPGQGSNEQYV. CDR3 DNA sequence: TGCGCCAGCAGCCCCGGACAGGGGAGTAACGAGCAGTACGTC.

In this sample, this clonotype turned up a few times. The CDR3 here is CSARTGGATDTQYF. DNA for the CDR3: TGCAGTGCTAGGACGGGGGGGGCCACAGATACGCAGTATTTT. The V call is TRBV20-1, the J call TRBJ2-3; 8 nucleotides align to TRBD2. Germline V CDR1 and CDR2: DFQATT, SNEGSKA (reference sequence). The CDR3 totals 14 residues. Losses at the gene ends were 3 bases for V and 2 bases for J; bases not matched to a gene: 4.

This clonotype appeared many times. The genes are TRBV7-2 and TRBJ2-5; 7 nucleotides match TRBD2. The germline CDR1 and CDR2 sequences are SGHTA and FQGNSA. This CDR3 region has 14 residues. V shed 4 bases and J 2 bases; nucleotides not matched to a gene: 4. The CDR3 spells CASSSGGSQETQYF. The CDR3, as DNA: TGTGCCAGCAGCTCGGGGGGATCGCAAGAGACCCAGTACTTC.

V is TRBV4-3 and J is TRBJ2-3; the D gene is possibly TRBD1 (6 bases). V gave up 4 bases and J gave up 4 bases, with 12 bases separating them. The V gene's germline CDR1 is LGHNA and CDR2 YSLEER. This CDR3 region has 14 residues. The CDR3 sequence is CASSRRQAADTQYF. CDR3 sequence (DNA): TGCGCCAGCAGCCGCCGACAGGCTGCAGATACGCAGTATTTT.

The CDR3 region has the DNA TGCGCCAGCAGCCGGAGGACAGTATACAATGAGCAGTTCTTC. Translated, it gives CASSRRTVYNEQFF. The rearrangement links TRBV4-3 to TRBJ2-1; D might be TRBD1 (6 bases). The CDR3 has 14 amino acids. Germline V gene data show CDR1 as LGHNA and CDR2 as YSLEER. Trimming stripped 4 bases from V and 4 bases from J, with 11 bases between.

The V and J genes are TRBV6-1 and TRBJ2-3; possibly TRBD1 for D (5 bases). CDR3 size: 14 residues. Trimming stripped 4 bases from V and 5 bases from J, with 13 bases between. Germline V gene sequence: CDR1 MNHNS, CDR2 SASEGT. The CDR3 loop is CASSVQGSLDTQYF. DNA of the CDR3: TGTGCCAGCAGTGTCCAGGGTTCGTTAGATACGCAGTATTTT.

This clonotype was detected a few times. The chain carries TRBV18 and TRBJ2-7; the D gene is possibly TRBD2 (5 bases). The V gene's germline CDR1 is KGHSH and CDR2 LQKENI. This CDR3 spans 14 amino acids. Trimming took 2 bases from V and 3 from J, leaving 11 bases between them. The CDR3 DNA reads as TGTGCCAGCTCACCATCCGGGGAAAGCTACGAGCAGTACTTC. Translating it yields CASSPSGESYEQYF. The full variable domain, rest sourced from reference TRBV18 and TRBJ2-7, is NAGVMQNPRHLVRRRGQEARLRCSPMKGHSHVYWYRQLPEEGLKFMVYLQKENIIDESGMPKERFSAEFPKEGPSILRIQQVVRGDSAAYFCASSPSGESYEQYFGPGTRLTVT.

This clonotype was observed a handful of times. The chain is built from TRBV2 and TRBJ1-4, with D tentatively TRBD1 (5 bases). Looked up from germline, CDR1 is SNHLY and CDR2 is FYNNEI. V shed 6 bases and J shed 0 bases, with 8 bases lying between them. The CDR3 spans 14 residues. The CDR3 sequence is CASRGQATNEKLFF. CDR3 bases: TGTGCCAGCAGGGGGCAAGCAACTAATGAAAAACTGTTTTTT. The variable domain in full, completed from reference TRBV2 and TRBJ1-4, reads EPEVTQTPSHQVTQMGQEVILRCVPISNHLYFYWYRQILGQKVEFLVSFYNNEISEKSEIFDDQFSVERPDGSNFTLKIRSTKLEDSAMYFCASRGQATNEKLFFGSGTQLSVL.

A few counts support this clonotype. The CDR3 sequence is CSVEARGNTEAFF. The CDR3 nucleotides read TGCAGCGTTGAGGCCAGGGGGAACACTGAAGCTTTCTTT. The chain employs TRBV29-1 and TRBJ1-1; D may be TRBD1 (6 bases). The CDR3 length is 13 residues. V lost 3 bases to trimming and J lost 1 base, with 9 bases between them. Germline V CDR1 and CDR2: SQVTM, ANQGSEA.

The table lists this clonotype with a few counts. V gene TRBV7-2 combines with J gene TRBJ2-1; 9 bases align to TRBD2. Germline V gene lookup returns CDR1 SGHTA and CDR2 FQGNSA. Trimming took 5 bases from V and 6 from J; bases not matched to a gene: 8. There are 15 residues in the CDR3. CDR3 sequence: CASSLSGGPGNEQFF. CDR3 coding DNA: TGTGCCAGCAGCCTGAGCGGGGGGCCGGGCAATGAGCAGTTCTTC.

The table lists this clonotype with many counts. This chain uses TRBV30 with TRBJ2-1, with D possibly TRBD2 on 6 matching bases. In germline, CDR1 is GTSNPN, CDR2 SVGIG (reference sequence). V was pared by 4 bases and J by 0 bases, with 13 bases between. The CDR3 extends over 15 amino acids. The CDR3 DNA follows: TGTGCCTGGATTAGCGGTGTAAGCTCCTACAATGAGCAGTTCTTC. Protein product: CAWISGVSSYNEQFF.

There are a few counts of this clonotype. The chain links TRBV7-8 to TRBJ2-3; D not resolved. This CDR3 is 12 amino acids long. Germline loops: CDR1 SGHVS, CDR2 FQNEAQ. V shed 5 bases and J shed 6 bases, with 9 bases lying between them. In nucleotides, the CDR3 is TGTGCCAGCAGCCACTCTTGGGATACGCAGTATTTT. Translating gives CASSHSWDTQYF.

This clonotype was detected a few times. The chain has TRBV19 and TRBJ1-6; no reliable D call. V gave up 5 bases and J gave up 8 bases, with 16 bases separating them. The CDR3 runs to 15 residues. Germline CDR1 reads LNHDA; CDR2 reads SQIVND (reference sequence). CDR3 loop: CASSADRWSDSPLHF. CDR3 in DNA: TGTGCCAGTAGTGCGGACCGCTGGTCGGATTCACCCCTCCACTTT.

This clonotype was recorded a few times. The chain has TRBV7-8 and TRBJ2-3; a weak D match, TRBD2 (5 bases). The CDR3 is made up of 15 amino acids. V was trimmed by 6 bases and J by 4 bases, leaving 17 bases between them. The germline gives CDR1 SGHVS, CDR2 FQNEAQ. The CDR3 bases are TGTGCCAGCAGGACCTTAGAAAGCGGAGCAGATACGCAGTATTTT. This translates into CASRTLESGADTQYF.

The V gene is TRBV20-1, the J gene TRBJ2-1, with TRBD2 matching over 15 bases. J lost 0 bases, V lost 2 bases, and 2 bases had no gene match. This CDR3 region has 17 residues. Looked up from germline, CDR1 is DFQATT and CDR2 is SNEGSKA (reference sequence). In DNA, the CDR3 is TGCAGTGCTAGACCGGGACTAGCGGGGGGCTCCTACAATGAGCAGTTCTTC. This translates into CSARPGLAGGSYNEQFF.

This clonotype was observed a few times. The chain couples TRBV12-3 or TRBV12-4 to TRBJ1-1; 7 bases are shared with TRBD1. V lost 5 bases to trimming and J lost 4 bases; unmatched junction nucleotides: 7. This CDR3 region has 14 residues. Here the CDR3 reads CASSPTGARTEAFF. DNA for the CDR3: TGTGCCAGCAGTCCTACAGGGGCGCGCACTGAAGCTTTCTTT.